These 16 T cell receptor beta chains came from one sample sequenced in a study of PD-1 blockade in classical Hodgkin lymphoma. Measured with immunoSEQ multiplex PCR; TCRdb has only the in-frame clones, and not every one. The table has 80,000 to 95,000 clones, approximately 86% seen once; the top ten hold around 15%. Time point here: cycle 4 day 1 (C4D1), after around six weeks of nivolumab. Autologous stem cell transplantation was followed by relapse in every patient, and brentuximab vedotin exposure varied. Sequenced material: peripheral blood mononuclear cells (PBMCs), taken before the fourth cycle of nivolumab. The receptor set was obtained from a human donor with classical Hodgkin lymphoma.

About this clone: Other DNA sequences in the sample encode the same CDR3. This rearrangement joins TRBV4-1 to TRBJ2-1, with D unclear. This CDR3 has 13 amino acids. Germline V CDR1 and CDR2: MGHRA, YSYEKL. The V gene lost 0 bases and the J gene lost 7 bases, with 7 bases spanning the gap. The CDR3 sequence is CASSQDRVNEQFF. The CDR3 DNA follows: TGCGCCAGCAGCCAAGACCGGGTTAATGAGCAGTTCTTC.

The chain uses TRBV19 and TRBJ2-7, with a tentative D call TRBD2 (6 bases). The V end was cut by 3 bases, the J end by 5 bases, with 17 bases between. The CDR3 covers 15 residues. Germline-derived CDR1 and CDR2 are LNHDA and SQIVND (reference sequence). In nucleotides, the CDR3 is TGTGCCAGTAGTATTGCCAGGGAGGTGTCTAACGAGCAGTACTTC. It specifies CASSIAREVSNEQYF.

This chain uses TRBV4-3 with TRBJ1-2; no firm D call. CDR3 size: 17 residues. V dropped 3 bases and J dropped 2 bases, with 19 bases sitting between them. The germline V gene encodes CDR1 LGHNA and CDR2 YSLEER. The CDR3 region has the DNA TGCGCCAGCAGCCAGGATACCTCAGCAGCGAACAACTATGGCTACACCTTC. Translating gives CASSQDTSAANNYGYTF.

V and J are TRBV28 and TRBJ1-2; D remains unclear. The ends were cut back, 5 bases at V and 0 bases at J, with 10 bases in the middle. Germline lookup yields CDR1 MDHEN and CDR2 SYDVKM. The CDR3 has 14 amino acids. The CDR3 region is CASSPDGANYGYTF. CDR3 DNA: TGTGCCAGCAGTCCAGACGGAGCTAACTATGGCTACACCTTC.

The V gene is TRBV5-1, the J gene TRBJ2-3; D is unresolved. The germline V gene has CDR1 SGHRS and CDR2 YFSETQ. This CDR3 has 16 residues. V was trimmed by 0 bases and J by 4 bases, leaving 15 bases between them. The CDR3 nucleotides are TGCGCCAGCAGCTTGGAGAACAGTTTGGGCGCAGATACGCAGTATTTT. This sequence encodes CASSLENSLGADTQYF.

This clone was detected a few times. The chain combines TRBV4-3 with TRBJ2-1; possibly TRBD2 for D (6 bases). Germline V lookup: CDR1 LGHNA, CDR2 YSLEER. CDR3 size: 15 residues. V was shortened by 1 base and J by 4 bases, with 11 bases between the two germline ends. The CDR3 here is CASSQGRGSYNEQFF. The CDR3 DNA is TGCGCCAGCAGCCAAGGGAGGGGATCTTACAATGAGCAGTTCTTC.

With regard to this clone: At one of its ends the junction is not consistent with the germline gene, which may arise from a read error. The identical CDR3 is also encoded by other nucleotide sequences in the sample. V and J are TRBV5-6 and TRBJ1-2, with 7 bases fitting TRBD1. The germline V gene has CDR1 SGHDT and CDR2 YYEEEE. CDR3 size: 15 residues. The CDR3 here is CASSLTGRLNYGYTF. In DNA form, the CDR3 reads TGTGCTAGCAGCTTGACAGGGAGGCTTAACTATGGCTACACCTTC.

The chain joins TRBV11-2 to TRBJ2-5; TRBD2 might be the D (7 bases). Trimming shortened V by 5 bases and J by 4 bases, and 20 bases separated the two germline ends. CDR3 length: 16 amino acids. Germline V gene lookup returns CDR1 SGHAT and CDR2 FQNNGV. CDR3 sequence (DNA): TGTGCCAGCAGCCCGCAGGGAGGGGGTTTAGGAGAGACCCAGTACTTC. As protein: CASSPQGGGLGETQYF. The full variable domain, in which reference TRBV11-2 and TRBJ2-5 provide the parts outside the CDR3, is EAGVAQSPRYKIIEKRQSVAFWCNPISGHATLYWYQQILGQGPKLLIQFQNNGVVDDSQLPKDRFSAERLKGVDSTLKIQPAKLEDSAVYLCASSPQGGGLGETQYFGPGTRLLVL.

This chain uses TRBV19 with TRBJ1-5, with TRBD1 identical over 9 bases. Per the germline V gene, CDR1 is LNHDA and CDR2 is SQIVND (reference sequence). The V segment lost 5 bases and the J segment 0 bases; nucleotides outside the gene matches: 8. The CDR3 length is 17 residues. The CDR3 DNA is TGTGCCAGTAGTCCCCCCGGGACAGGGCTTAGCAATCAGCCCCAGCATTTT. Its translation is CASSPPGTGLSNQPQHF.

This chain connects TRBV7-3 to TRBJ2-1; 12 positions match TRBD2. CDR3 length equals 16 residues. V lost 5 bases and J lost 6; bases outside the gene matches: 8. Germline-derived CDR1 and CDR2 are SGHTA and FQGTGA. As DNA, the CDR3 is TGTGCCAGCAGCCCTGGGCTAGCGGGAGGGGGCAATGAGCAGTTCTTC. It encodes CASSPGLAGGGNEQFF.

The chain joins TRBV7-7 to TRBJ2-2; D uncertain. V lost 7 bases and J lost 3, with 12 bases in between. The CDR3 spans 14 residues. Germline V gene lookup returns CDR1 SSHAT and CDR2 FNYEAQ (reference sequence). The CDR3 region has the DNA TGTGCCAGCACCTCGACTTCCCACACCGGGGAGCTGTTTTTT. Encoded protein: CASTSTSHTGELFF.

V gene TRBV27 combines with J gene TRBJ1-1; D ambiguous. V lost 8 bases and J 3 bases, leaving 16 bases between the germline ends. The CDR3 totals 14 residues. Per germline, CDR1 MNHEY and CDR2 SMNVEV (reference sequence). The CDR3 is CASPGPGMDTEAFF. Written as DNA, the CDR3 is TGTGCCAGCCCGGGTCCCGGAATGGACACTGAAGCTTTCTTT.

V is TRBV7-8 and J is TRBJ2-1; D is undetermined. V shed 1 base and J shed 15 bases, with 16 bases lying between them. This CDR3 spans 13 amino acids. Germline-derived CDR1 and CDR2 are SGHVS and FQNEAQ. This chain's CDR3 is CASSLEGSVTGFF. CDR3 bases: TGTGCCAGCAGCTTAGAAGGATCGGTGACTGGGTTCTTC.

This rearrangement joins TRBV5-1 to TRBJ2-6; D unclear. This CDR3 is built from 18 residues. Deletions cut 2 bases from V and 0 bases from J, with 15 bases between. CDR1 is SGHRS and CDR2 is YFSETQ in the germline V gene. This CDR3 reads CASSFPDAYSSGANVLTF. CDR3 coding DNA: TGCGCCAGCAGCTTTCCGGACGCATATTCCTCTGGGGCCAACGTCCTGACTTTC. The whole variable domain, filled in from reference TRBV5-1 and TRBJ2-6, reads KAGVTQTPRYLIKTRGQQVTLSCSPISGHRSVSWYQQTPGQGLQFLFEYFSETQRNKGNFPGRFSGRQFSNSRSEMNVSTLELGDSALYLCASSFPDAYSSGANVLTFGAGSRLTVL.

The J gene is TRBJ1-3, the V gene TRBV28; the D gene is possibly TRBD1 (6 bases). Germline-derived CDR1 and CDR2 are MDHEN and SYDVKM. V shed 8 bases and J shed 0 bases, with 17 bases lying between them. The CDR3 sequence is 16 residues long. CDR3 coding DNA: TGTGCCAGCTCCTCACCACGAGGGGGCTCTGGAAACACCATATATTTT. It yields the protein CASSSPRGGSGNTIYF.

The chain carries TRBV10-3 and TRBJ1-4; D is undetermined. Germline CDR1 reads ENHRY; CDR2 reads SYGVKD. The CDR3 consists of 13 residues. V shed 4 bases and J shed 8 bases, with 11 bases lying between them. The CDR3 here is CAISASQTEKLFF. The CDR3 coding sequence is TGTGCCATCAGTGCCTCTCAAACCGAAAAACTGTTTTTT.